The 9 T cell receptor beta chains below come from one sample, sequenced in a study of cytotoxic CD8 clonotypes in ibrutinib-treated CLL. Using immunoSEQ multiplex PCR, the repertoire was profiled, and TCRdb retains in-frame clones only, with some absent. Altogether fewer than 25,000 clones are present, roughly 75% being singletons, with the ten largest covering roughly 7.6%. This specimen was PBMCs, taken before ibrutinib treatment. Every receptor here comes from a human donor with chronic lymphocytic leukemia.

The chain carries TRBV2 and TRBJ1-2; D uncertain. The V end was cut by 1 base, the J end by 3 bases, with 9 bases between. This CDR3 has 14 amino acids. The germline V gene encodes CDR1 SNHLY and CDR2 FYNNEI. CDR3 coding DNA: TGTGCCAGCAGTGAAGGGGGAGAGGACTATGGCTACACCTTC. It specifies CASSEGGEDYGYTF.

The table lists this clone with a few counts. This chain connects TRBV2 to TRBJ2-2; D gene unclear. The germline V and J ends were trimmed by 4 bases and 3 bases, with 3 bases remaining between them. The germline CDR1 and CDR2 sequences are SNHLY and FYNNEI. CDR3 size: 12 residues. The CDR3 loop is CASSGYTGELFF. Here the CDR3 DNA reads TGTGCCAGCAGTGGATACACCGGGGAGCTGTTTTTT.

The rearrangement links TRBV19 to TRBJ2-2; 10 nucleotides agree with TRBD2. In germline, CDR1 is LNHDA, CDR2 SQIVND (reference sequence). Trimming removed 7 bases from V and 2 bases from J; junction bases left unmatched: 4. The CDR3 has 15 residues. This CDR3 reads CASKGLAANTGELFF. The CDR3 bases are TGTGCCAGTAAAGGACTAGCGGCTAACACCGGGGAGCTGTTTTTT.

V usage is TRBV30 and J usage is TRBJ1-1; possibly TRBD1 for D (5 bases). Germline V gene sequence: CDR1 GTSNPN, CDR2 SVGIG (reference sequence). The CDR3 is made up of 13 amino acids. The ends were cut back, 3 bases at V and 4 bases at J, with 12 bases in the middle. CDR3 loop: CAWRASGFTEAFF. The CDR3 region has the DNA TGTGCCTGGAGGGCGTCAGGGTTCACTGAAGCTTTCTTT. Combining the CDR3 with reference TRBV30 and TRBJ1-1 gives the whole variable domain SQTIHQWPATLVQPVGSPLSLECTVEGTSNPNLYWYRQAAGRGLQLLFYSVGIGQISSEVPQNLSASRPQDRQFILSSKKLLLSDSGFYLCAWRASGFTEAFFGQGTRLTVV.

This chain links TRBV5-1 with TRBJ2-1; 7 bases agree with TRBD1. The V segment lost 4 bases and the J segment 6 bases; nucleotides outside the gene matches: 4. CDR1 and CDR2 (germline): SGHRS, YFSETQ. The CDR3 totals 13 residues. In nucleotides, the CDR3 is TGCGCCAGCAGCACCGGGACAGTCAATGAGCAGTTCTTC. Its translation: CASSTGTVNEQFF.

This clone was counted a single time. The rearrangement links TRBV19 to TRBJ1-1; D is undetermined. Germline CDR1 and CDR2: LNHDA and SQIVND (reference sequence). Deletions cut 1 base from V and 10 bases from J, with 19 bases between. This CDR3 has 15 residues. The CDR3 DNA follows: TGTGCCAGTAGTATAGCGGTAAGGAGGGTGGCTGGAGCTTTCTTT. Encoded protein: CASSIAVRRVAGAFF.

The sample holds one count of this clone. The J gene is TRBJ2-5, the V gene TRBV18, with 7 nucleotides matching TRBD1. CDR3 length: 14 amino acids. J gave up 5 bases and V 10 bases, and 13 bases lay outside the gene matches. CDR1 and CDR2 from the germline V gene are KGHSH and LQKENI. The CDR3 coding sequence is TGTGCCACCTACCTACAGGGGCGGTGGGAGACCCAGTACTTC. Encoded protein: CATYLQGRWETQYF. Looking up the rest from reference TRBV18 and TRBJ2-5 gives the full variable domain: NAGVMQNPRHLVRRRGQEARLRCSPMKGHSHVYWYRQLPEEGLKFMVYLQKENIIDESGMPKERFSAEFPKEGPSILRIQQVVRGDSAAYFCATYLQGRWETQYFGPGTRLLVL.

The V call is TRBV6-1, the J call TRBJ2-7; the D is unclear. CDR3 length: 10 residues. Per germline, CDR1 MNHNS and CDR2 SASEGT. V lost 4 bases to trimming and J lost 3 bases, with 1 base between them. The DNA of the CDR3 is TGTGCCAGCAGTGGCTACGAGCAGTACTTC. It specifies CASSGYEQYF.

The CDR3 DNA sequence: TGTGCCAGCAGCGGTCTAGCGGAGGGGGGGGAGCTGTTTTTT. Its protein is CASSGLAEGGELFF. The chain recombines TRBV9 with TRBJ2-2; TRBD2 aligns across 7 bases. The CDR3 is 14 amino acids. Germline loops: CDR1 SGDLS, CDR2 YYNGEE. V lost 3 bases and J lost 8; bases outside the gene matches: 7. The variable domain in full, with the rest retrieved from reference TRBV9 and TRBJ2-2, is DSGVTQTPKHLITATGQRVTLRCSPRSGDLSVYWYQQSLDQGLQFLIQYYNGEERAKGNILERFSAQQFPDLHSELNLSSLELGDSALYFCASSGLAEGGELFFGEGSRLTVL.